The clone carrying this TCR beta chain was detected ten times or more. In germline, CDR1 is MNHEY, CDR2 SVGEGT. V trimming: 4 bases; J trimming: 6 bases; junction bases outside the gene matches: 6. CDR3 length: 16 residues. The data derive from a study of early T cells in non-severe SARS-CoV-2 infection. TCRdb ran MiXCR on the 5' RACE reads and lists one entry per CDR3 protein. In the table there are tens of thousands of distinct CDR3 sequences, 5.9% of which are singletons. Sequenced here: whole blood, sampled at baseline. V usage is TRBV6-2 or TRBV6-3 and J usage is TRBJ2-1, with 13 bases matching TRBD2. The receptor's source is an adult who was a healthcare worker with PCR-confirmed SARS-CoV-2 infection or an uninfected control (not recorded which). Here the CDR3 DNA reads TGTGCCAGCAGTTCACAAGGACTAGCGGGAGTCAATGAGCAGTTCTTC. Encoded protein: CASSSQGLAGVNEQFF.